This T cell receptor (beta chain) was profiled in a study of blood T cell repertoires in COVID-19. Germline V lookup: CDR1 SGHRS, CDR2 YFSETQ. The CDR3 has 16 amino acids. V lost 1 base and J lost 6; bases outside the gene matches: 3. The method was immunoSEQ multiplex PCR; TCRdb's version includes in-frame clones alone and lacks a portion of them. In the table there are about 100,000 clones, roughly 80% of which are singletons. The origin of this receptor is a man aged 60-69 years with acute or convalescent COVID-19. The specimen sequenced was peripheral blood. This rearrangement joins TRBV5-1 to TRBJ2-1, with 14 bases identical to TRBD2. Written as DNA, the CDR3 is TGCGCCAGCAGCTTGATGACTAGCGGGAGGGTCAATGAGCAGTTCTTC. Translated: CASSLMTSGRVNEQFF.